The clone carrying this T cell receptor (beta chain) was seen only once. The CDR3 is 15 residues long. V dropped 0 bases and J dropped 8; count of bases not matched to a gene: 7. Germline V gene sequence: CDR1 MGHRA, CDR2 YSYEKL. These data originate in a study of CD8+ T cells in alopecia areata. Whole-study context: Tofacitinib lasted 6 to 18 months, then 6 months off drug.

Indicated treatment: oral pan-JAK inhibitor, 5-10 mg twice daily. cDNA prepared by RNA extraction and subsequent reverse transcription served as the template for sequencing. Generated by immunoSEQ multiplex PCR, the TCRdb table keeps only in-frame clones and is missing some. Among approximately 140,000 clones listed, around 82% were seen once. The TCR sequence derives from a human donor with alopecia areata. V usage is TRBV4-1 and J usage is TRBJ2-4, with TRBD2 identical over 7 bases. The source was CD8+ T cells sorted from blood, collected at week 4, from a patient treated with tofacitinib. The CDR3 nucleotides are TGCGCCAGCAGCCAAGAGTCCGCAGGGAGGGACATTCAGTACTTC. Amino acids: CASSQESAGRDIQYF.